Below, 28 T cell receptor beta chains from the same sample are listed, as sequenced in a study of blood T cell repertoires in COVID-19. Some clones are missing from TCRdb's copy, which holds only in-frame ones; the method was immunoSEQ multiplex PCR. Of 180,000 or so clones in the sample, around 85% were seen once. Sequencing used peripheral blood. These receptors originate from a woman aged 80 or over with acute or convalescent COVID-19.

The chain has TRBV5-1 and TRBJ2-5; 10 nucleotides match TRBD2. The CDR3 has 18 residues. J lost 0 bases, V lost 0 bases, and 8 bases had no gene match. Germline assignment: CDR1 SGHRS and CDR2 YFSETQ. For the CDR3, the DNA is TGCGCCAGCAGCTTGGGAAAAGATAGCGGGGGGTACCAAGAGACCCAGTACTTC. Translated: CASSLGKDSGGYQETQYF.

The V and J genes are TRBV3-1 (or the pseudogene TRBV3-2) and TRBJ1-2; tentatively, D is TRBD1 (6 bases). This CDR3 has 14 residues. CDR1 is LGHDT and CDR2 is YNNKEL in the germline V gene (reference sequence). The V end was cut by 5 bases, the J end by 3 bases, with 13 bases between. As DNA, the CDR3 is TGTGCCAGCAGCAGGGGGATGAAGGACTATGGCTACACCTTC. Its translation is CASSRGMKDYGYTF.

CDR3 DNA: TGTGCCAGCAGCTCAAAGACAGGGCGAATTTCACCCCTCCACTTT. Protein sequence: CASSSKTGRISPLHF. The J gene is TRBJ1-6, the V gene TRBV7-2, with TRBD1 identical over 7 bases. Germline assignment: CDR1 SGHTA and CDR2 FQGNSA. With 4 bases clipped from V and 9 bases from J, the junction kept 9 bases outside the gene matches. The CDR3 loop spans 15 amino acids.

The chain joins TRBV9 to TRBJ1-6, with D possibly TRBD1 on 5 matching bases. The CDR3 runs 15 residues. The germline V and J ends were trimmed by 5 bases and 5 bases, with 14 bases remaining between them. Germline assignment: CDR1 SGDLS and CDR2 YYNGEE. The CDR3 loop reads CASSRAGPNNSPLHF. As DNA, the CDR3 is TGTGCCAGCAGTCGAGCAGGGCCTAATAATTCACCCCTCCACTTT.

This clone occurred once. The sample carries other DNA sequences with the same CDR3. V usage is TRBV7-9 and J usage is TRBJ1-1; D not resolved. The germline V gene has CDR1 SEHNR and CDR2 FQNEAQ (reference sequence). The V end lost 2 bases, the J end lost 2 bases, and 6 bases lay between the germline ends. This CDR3 is built from 13 residues. The CDR3 protein is CASSLTDNTEAFF. The CDR3 DNA reads as TGTGCCAGCAGCTTAACAGACAACACTGAAGCTTTCTTT.

The chain links TRBV5-1 to TRBJ2-5, with D tentatively TRBD1 (6 bases). This CDR3 is built from 14 residues. Germline-derived CDR1 and CDR2 are SGHRS and YFSETQ. Trimming removed 4 bases from V and 2 bases from J, with 12 bases in between. CDR3 sequence: CASSRDTIQETQYF. The CDR3 DNA reads as TGCGCCAGCAGCCGGGACACAATACAAGAGACCCAGTACTTC.

V and J are TRBV7-9 and TRBJ1-6, with D perhaps matching TRBD1 (5 bases). Per the germline V gene, CDR1 is SEHNR and CDR2 is FQNEAQ (reference sequence). The V gene lost 3 bases and the J gene lost 0 bases, with 9 bases spanning the gap. The CDR3 runs 16 residues. In nucleotides, the CDR3 is TGTGCCAGCAGCTTTCTCAGGGACTCCTATAATTCACCCCTCCACTTT. Protein product: CASSFLRDSYNSPLHF.

The V gene is TRBV6-6, the J gene TRBJ2-5; TRBD1 aligns across 7 bases. The ends lost 10 bases at V and 2 bases at J; junction bases unmatched: 7. CDR3 length: 13 residues. Germline CDR1 MNHNY, CDR2 SVGAGI (reference sequence). In DNA form, the CDR3 reads TGTGCCAATGGCAGGGGGTTACAAGAGACCCAGTACTTC. Its translation: CANGRGLQETQYF.

The gene calls are TRBV11-1 and TRBJ1-4; D is perhaps TRBD1 (5 bases). The CDR3 is 13 residues long. Germline-derived CDR1 and CDR2 are SGHAT and FQDESV (reference sequence). Trimming pared 5 bases from V and 5 bases from J, leaving 9 bases between. Here the CDR3 reads CASSPTANEKLFF. The CDR3 coding sequence is TGTGCCAGCAGCCCGACAGCGAATGAAAAACTGTTTTTT.

This chain links TRBV10-3 with TRBJ2-1; 11 bases align to TRBD2. J lost 5 bases, V lost 4 bases, and 7 bases had no gene match. The V gene's germline CDR1 is ENHRY and CDR2 SYGVKD. The CDR3 has 16 residues. The CDR3 spells CAISATGTSGHNEQFF. Written as DNA, the CDR3 is TGTGCCATCAGTGCAACCGGGACTAGCGGTCACAATGAGCAGTTCTTC.

V usage is TRBV7-9 and J usage is TRBJ2-2, with D tentatively TRBD2 (5 bases). Germline lookup yields CDR1 SEHNR and CDR2 FQNEAQ (reference sequence). Trimming removed 2 bases at V and 4 bases at J, with 8 bases between. The CDR3 is 14 amino acids. The CDR3 DNA follows: TGTGCCAGCAGCTTATCAGAGGGCACCGGGGAGCTGTTTTTT. Amino acids: CASSLSEGTGELFF.

This clone was detected once. The chain uses TRBV7-9 and TRBJ2-5; 10 positions match TRBD2. This CDR3 comprises 16 residues. Unmatched junction bases numbered 8, after V lost 4 bases and J lost 3 bases. In germline, CDR1 is SEHNR, CDR2 FQNEAQ (reference sequence). The CDR3 spells CASSSRGLAYEETQYF. The CDR3 bases are TGTGCCAGCAGCTCCCGGGGACTAGCGTACGAAGAGACCCAGTACTTC.

With regard to this clone: This specimen includes other DNA sequences encoding the same CDR3. The V gene is TRBV7-2, the J gene TRBJ1-2; D gene uncertain. V was cut by 1 base and J by 5 bases, with 8 bases left in between. Germline loops: CDR1 SGHTA, CDR2 FQGNSA. CDR3 length: 13 residues. The CDR3 DNA reads TGTGCCAGCAGCTTAGAGCCGGGATATGGCTACACCTTC. As protein: CASSLEPGYGYTF.

The chain recombines TRBV5-6 with TRBJ1-1; no clear D. V was shortened by 2 bases and J by 1 base, with 3 bases between the two germline ends. CDR1 and CDR2 (germline): SGHDT, YYEEEE. The length of the CDR3 is 12 residues. For the CDR3, the DNA is TGTGCCAGCAGCTTTCAGAACACTGAAGCTTTCTTT. Translation: CASSFQNTEAFF.

The rearrangement links TRBV19 to TRBJ2-7; 9 bases agree with TRBD1. V shed 6 bases and J 3 bases; nucleotides not matched to a gene: 6. CDR1 is LNHDA and CDR2 is SQIVND in the germline V gene (reference sequence). This CDR3 has 14 residues. CDR3 loop: CASSRGTGLYEQYF. The DNA for the CDR3 is TGTGCCAGTAGCCGCGGGACAGGGCTCTACGAGCAGTACTTC. Full variable domain (outside the CDR3, taken from reference TRBV19 and TRBJ2-7): DGGITQSPKYLFRKEGQNVTLSCEQNLNHDAMYWYRQDPGQGLRLIYYSQIVNDFQKGDIAEGYSVSREKKESFPLTVTSAQKNPTAFYLCASSRGTGLYEQYFGPGTRLTVT.

The CDR3 nucleotides read TGTGCCAGCAGCTTAGCGGGCAGCGGTGTCGAGCAGTACTTC. Amino acid sequence: CASSLAGSGVEQYF. The chain recombines TRBV7-2 with TRBJ2-7, with D perhaps matching TRBD2 (5 bases). Germline CDR1 SGHTA, CDR2 FQGNSA. Trimming cost V 0 bases and J 6 bases, with 12 bases left between them. This CDR3 is 14 amino acids long.

This clone was picked up one time. This chain uses TRBV11-3 with TRBJ2-2; a possible D gene is TRBD1 (6 bases). CDR1 is SGHNT and CDR2 is YENEEA in the germline V gene. This CDR3 is built from 13 residues. Trimming removed 6 bases from V and 3 bases from J, with 8 bases in between. This CDR3 is CASRPGDTGELFF. The CDR3 DNA follows: TGTGCCAGCAGGCCAGGGGACACCGGGGAGCTGTTTTTT.

The chain employs TRBV27 and TRBJ1-1; no firm D call. Trimming removed 9 bases from V and 1 base from J, with 12 bases in between. CDR1 and CDR2 from the germline V gene are MNHEY and SMNVEV (reference sequence). This CDR3 has 13 amino acids. CDR3 coding DNA: TGTGCCAGTCGTTTGAGTAGGAACACTGAAGCTTTCTTT. Protein sequence: CASRLSRNTEAFF.

V and J are TRBV5-1 and TRBJ2-1, with a weak D call TRBD1 (6 bases). The CDR3 runs to 19 residues. V lost 1 base and J lost 0, with 20 bases in between. Germline values: CDR1 SGHRS, CDR2 YFSETQ. The CDR3 is CASSLPAQGNNPSYNEQFF. The CDR3 region has the DNA TGCGCCAGCAGCTTGCCGGCCCAGGGGAATAACCCCTCCTACAATGAGCAGTTCTTC. Full variable domain (remainder filled in from reference TRBV5-1 and TRBJ2-1): KAGVTQTPRYLIKTRGQQVTLSCSPISGHRSVSWYQQTPGQGLQFLFEYFSETQRNKGNFPGRFSGRQFSNSRSEMNVSTLELGDSALYLCASSLPAQGNNPSYNEQFFGPGTRLTVL.

The V gene is TRBV6-5, the J gene TRBJ2-7, with D hard to call. This CDR3 has 12 residues. V was trimmed by 0 bases and J by 6 bases, leaving 6 bases between them. The germline gives CDR1 MNHEY, CDR2 SVGAGI. The DNA of the CDR3 is TGTGCCAGCAGTTACTCCCGAGGCGAGCAGTACTTC. It yields the protein CASSYSRGEQYF.

The gene calls are TRBV9 and TRBJ1-1; D not certain. Germline V CDR1 and CDR2: SGDLS, YYNGEE. This CDR3 region has 13 residues. The V and J ends lost 4 bases and 8 bases respectively, with 15 bases between them. The DNA of the CDR3 is TGTGCCAGCAGCAGGCAGACACCTTGGGAAGCTTTCTTT. Its translation is CASSRQTPWEAFF.

The chain recombines TRBV4-3 with TRBJ2-3, with D maybe TRBD2 (6 bases). The CDR3 is 17 residues long. Germline CDR1 is LGHNA and CDR2 is YSLEER. V was pared by 4 bases and J by 0 bases, with 17 bases between. CDR3 sequence (DNA): TGCGCCAGCAGCCGCGCCGGAGGGACTTCTAGCACAGATACGCAGTATTTT. Encoded protein: CASSRAGGTSSTDTQYF.

The chain is built from TRBV11-3 and TRBJ2-3; possible D gene TRBD2, 7 bases. Trimming shortened V by 5 bases and J by 6 bases, and 12 bases separated the two germline ends. The CDR3 has 13 amino acids. The V gene's germline CDR1 is SGHNT and CDR2 YENEEA. CDR3 sequence reads: CASSRGAGDTQYF. CDR3 coding DNA: TGTGCCAGCAGCCGGGGGGCGGGGGATACGCAGTATTTT.

The chain employs TRBV3-1 (or the pseudogene TRBV3-2) and TRBJ2-1; 11 bases align to TRBD2. Germline V gives CDR1 LGHDT, CDR2 YNNKEL (reference sequence). Trimming at V came to 7 bases and at J to 7 bases, leaving 21 bases not matched to a gene. This CDR3 comprises 19 residues. The CDR3 bases are TGTGCCAGCATTTTTCGACTAGCGGGACCTGGTTTGGGTTGGAATGAGCAGTTCTTC. It yields the protein CASIFRLAGPGLGWNEQFF.

This chain connects TRBV27 to TRBJ2-1; D gene unclear. The V end lost 10 bases, the J end lost 4 bases, and 11 bases lay between the germline ends. The CDR3 is made up of 12 amino acids. Germline-derived CDR1 and CDR2 are MNHEY and SMNVEV (reference sequence). CDR3 loop: CATGRLYNEQFF. The CDR3 nucleotides read TGTGCCACCGGTCGTCTTTACAATGAGCAGTTCTTC.

This chain links TRBV6-4 with TRBJ2-1, with 10 nucleotides matching TRBD2. CDR1 is MRHNA, CDR2 SNTAGT, per germline. CDR3 length equals 16 residues. Unmatched junction bases numbered 3, after V lost 2 bases and J lost 2 bases. CDR3 sequence (DNA): TGTGCCAGCAGTGACGGTCTAGCGGGAGCCTACAATGAGCAGTTCTTC. Its translation is CASSDGLAGAYNEQFF.

The chain couples TRBV5-1 to TRBJ2-7; tentative D call: TRBD2 (5 bases). Germline CDR1 and CDR2: SGHRS and YFSETQ. The CDR3 extends over 14 amino acids. The germline V and J ends were trimmed by 0 bases and 5 bases, with 12 bases remaining between them. CDR3 region: CASSLGDYPDEQYF. DNA for the CDR3: TGCGCCAGCAGCTTGGGTGACTACCCGGACGAGCAGTACTTC.

The chain joins TRBV20-1 to TRBJ1-1, with D tentatively TRBD1 (5 bases). The CDR3 spans 13 residues. CDR1 DFQATT and CDR2 SNEGSKA come from the germline V gene (reference sequence). V shed 3 bases and J shed 0 bases, with 8 bases lying between them. CDR3 DNA sequence: TGCAGTGCTAGTAGGGGTATGAACACTGAAGCTTTCTTT. Translation gives CSASRGMNTEAFF.